This TCR beta chain comes out of a study of T cell changes during pregnancy in multiple sclerosis. The method was immunoSEQ multiplex PCR; TCRdb's version includes in-frame clones alone and lacks a portion of them. This sample has about 110,000 clones, with about 94% found just once. This CDR3 region has 14 residues. V lost 1 base and J lost 4; bases outside the gene matches: 3. From germline, CDR1 is SGHVS and CDR2 FQNEAQ. V and J are TRBV7-8 and TRBJ1-2, with 7 bases identical to TRBD1. The receptor was isolated from a female donor with multiple sclerosis, enrolled in a pregnancy study. The sequences come from peripheral blood, collected in the third trimester of pregnancy. The CDR3 loop reads CASSLVQGIYGYTF. The CDR3 nucleotides are TGTGCCAGCAGCTTAGTACAGGGGATCTATGGCTACACCTTC.